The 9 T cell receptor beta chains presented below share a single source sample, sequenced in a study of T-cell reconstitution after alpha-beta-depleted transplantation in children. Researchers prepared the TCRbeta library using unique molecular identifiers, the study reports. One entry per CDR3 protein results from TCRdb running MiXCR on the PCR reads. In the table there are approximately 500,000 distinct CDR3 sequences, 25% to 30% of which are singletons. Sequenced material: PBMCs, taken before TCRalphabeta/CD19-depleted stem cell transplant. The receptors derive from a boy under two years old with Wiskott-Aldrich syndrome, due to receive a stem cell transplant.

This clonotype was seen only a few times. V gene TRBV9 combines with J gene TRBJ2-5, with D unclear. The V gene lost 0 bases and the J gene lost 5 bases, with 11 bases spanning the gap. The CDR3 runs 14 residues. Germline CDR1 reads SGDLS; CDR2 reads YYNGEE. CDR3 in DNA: TGTGCCAGCAGCGTAGGACCGCCGTTGGAGACCCAGTACTTC. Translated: CASSVGPPLETQYF.

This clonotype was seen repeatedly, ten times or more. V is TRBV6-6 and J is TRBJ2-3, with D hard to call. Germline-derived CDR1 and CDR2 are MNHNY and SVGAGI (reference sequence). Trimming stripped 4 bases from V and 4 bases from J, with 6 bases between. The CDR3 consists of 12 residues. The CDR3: CASSSGPDTQYF. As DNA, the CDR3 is TGTGCCAGCAGTTCGGGCCCAGATACGCAGTATTTT.

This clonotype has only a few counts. CDR3 sequence reads: CSALPGSGNTIYF. The CDR3, as DNA: TGCAGTGCACTCCCAGGGAGTGGAAACACCATATATTTT. The rearrangement links TRBV20-1 to TRBJ1-3; tentative D call: TRBD1 (5 bases). Germline lookup yields CDR1 DFQATT and CDR2 SNEGSKA (reference sequence). Between the trimmed V and J ends, which lost 6 bases and 3 bases, there was a span of 12 bases. This CDR3 has 13 amino acids.

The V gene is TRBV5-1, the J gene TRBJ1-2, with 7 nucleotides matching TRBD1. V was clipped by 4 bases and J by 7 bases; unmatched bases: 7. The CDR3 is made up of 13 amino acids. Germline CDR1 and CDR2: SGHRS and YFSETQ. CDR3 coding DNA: TGCGCCAGCAGCCCAGTTACAGGGGTTGGCTACACCTTC. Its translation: CASSPVTGVGYTF.

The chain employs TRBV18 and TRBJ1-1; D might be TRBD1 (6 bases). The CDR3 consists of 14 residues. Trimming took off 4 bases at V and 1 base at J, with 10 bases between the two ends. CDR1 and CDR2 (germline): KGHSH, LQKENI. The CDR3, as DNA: TGTGCCAGCTCACGAGCAGGGGAGAACACTGAAGCTTTCTTT. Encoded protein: CASSRAGENTEAFF.

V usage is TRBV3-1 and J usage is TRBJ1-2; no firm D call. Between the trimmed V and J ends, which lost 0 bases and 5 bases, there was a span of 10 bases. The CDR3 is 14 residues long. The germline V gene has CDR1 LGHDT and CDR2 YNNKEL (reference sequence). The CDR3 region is CASSQEIAGYGYTF. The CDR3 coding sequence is TGTGCCAGCAGCCAAGAAATAGCGGGTTATGGCTACACCTTC.

The CDR3: CASSLGRAQFF. In DNA, the CDR3 is TGTGCCAGCAGTTTAGGGCGCGCGCAGTTCTTC. The chain joins TRBV28 to TRBJ2-1; D is uncertain. The CDR3 consists of 11 residues. CDR1 MDHEN and CDR2 SYDVKM come from the germline V gene. V was trimmed by 2 bases and J by 12 bases, leaving 8 bases between them.

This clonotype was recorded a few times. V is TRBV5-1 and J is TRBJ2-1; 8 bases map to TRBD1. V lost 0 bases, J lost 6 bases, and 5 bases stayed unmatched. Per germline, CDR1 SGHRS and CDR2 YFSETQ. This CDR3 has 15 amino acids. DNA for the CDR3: TGCGCCAGCAGCTTGGTGGGACAGGAAGTCAATGAGCAGTTCTTC. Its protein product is CASSLVGQEVNEQFF.

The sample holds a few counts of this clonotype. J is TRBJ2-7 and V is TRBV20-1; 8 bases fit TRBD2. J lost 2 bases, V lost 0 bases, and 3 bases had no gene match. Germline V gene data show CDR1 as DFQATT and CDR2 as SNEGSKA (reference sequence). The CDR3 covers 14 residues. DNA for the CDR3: TGCAGTGCTAGAGATAGCGGGGTCCCCTACGAGCAGTACTTC. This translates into CSARDSGVPYEQYF.